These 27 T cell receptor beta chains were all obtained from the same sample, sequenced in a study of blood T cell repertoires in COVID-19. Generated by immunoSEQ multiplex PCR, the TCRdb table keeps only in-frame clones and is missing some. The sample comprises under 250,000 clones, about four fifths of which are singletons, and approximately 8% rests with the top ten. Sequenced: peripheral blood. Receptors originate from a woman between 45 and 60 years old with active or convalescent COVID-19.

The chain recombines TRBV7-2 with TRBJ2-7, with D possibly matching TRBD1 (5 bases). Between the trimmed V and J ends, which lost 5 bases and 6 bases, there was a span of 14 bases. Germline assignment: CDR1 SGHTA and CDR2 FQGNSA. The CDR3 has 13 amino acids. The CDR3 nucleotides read TGTGCCAGCAGCCCCAGGGATTTGCGCGAGCAGTACTTC. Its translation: CASSPRDLREQYF.

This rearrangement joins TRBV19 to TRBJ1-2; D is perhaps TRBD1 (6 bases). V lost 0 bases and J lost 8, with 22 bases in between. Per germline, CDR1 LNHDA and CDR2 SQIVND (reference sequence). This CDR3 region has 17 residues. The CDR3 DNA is TGTGCCAGTAGTATAGATCGTATGGGGCCACAGGGTACGGGCTACACCTTC. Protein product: CASSIDRMGPQGTGYTF.

CDR3 bases: TGTGCCAGCAGCTTGGGACTAGCGTTCAACAATGAGCAGTTCTTC. Translating gives CASSLGLAFNNEQFF. The chain combines TRBV7-6 with TRBJ2-1, with 10 bases aligning to TRBD2. V shed 3 bases and J 5 bases; nucleotides not matched to a gene: 4. Germline lookup yields CDR1 SGHVS and CDR2 FNYEAQ. The CDR3 is 15 residues long. The whole variable domain, remainder taken from reference TRBV7-6 and TRBJ2-1, is GAGVSQSPRYKVTKRGQDVALRCDPISGHVSLYWYRQALGQGPEFLTYFNYEAQQDKSGLPNDRFSAERPEGSISTLTIQRTEQRDSAMYRCASSLGLAFNNEQFFGPGTRLTVL.

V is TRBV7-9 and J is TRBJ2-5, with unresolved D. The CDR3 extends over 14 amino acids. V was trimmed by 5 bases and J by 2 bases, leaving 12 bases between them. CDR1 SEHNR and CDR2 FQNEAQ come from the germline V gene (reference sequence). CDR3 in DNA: TGTGCCAGCAGCAGAAATAGTTATCAAGAGACCCAGTACTTC. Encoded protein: CASSRNSYQETQYF.

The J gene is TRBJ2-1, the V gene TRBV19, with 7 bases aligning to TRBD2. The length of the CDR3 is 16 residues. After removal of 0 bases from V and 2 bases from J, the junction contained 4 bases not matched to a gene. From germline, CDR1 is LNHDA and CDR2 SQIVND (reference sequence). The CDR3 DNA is TGTGCCAGTAGTATAGAGGGAGCGGGACCCTACAATGAGCAGTTCTTC. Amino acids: CASSIEGAGPYNEQFF. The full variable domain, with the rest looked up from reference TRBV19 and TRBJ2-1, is DGGITQSPKYLFRKEGQNVTLSCEQNLNHDAMYWYRQDPGQGLRLIYYSQIVNDFQKGDIAEGYSVSREKKESFPLTVTSAQKNPTAFYLCASSIEGAGPYNEQFFGPGTRLTVL.

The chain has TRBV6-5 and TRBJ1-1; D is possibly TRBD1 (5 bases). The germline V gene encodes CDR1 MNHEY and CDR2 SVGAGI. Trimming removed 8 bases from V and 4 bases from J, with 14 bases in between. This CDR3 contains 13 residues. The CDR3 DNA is TGTGCCAGCGGAAAAAGGGGAAGCACTGAAGCTTTCTTT. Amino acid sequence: CASGKRGSTEAFF.

The CDR3 bases are TGTGCCAGCAGCCAAGCCTCGGGGGGACCAGATACGCAGTATTTT. This translates into CASSQASGGPDTQYF. The chain uses TRBV4-2 and TRBJ2-3; 7 nucleotides agree with TRBD2. Germline V gives CDR1 LGHNA, CDR2 YNFKEQ. The CDR3 is 15 amino acids. Losses at the gene ends were 1 base for V and 4 bases for J; bases not matched to a gene: 5.

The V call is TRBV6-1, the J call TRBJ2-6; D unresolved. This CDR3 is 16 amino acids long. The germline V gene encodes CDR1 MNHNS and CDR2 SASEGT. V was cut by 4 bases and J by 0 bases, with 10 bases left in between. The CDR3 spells CASSGPEDSGANVLTF. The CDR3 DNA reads TGTGCCAGCAGTGGCCCAGAGGACTCTGGGGCCAACGTCCTGACTTTC.

The CDR3 is CASSPGTGVSATQYF. The CDR3 region has the DNA TGTGCCAGCAGCCCCGGGACAGGGGTAAGCGCGACCCAGTACTTC. V is TRBV7-9 and J is TRBJ2-5; TRBD1 aligns across 10 bases. The V gene end was trimmed by 5 bases and the J gene end by 7 bases; junction bases not matched to a gene: 10. Germline lookup yields CDR1 SEHNR and CDR2 FQNEAQ (reference sequence). The CDR3 runs to 15 residues.

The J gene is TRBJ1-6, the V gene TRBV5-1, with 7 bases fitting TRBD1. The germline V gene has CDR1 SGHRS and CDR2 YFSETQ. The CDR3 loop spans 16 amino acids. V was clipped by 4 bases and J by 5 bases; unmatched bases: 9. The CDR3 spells CASSLGGTANNSPLHF. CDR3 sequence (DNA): TGCGCCAGCAGCCTGGGGGGGACAGCAAATAATTCACCCCTCCACTTT.

CDR3 DNA sequence: TGTGCCAGCAGCCAGTCGACTACCGGGTCACCCCTCCACTTT. Encoded protein: CASSQSTTGSPLHF. The gene calls are TRBV3-1 (or the pseudogene TRBV3-2) and TRBJ1-6; D remains ambiguous. Germline V gene sequence: CDR1 LGHDT, CDR2 YNNKEL (reference sequence). Trimming pared 3 bases from V and 10 bases from J, leaving 13 bases between. There are 14 residues in the CDR3.

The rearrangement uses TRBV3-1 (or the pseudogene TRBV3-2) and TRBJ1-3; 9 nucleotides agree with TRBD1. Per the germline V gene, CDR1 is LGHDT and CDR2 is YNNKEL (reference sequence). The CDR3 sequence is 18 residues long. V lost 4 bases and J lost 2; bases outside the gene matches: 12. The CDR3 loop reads CASSRRGAGQGTGNTIYF. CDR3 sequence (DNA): TGTGCCAGCAGCCGACGTGGGGCGGGACAGGGCACTGGAAACACCATATATTTT.

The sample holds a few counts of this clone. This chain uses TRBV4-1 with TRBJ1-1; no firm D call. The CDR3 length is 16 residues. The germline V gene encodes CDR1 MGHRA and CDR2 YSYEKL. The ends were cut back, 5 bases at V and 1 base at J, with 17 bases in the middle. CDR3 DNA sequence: TGCGCCAGCAGCATAAGTGCGTTCGTCGGGAACACTGAAGCTTTCTTT. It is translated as CASSISAFVGNTEAFF.

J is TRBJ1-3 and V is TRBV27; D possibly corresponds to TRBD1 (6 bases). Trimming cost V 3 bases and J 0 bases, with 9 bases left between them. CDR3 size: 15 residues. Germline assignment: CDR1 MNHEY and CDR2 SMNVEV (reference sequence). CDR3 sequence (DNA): TGTGCCAGCAGTTTGGAAGGGGGCTCTGGAAACACCATATATTTT. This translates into CASSLEGGSGNTIYF.

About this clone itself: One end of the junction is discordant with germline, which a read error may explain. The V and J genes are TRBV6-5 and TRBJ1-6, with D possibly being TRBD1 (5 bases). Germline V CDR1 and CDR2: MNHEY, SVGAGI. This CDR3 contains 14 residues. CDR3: CAGSRQGNNSPLHF. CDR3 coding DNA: TGTGCCGGCAGCCGGCAGGGCAATAATTCACCCCTCCACTTT.

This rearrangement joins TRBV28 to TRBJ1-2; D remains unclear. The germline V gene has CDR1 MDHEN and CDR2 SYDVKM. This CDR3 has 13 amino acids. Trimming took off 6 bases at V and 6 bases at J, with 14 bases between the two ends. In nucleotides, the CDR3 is TGTGCCAGCAGGACGGGGAGCGATAATGGCTACACCTTC. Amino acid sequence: CASRTGSDNGYTF.

The CDR3 reads CASSTAGEWQPQHF. The CDR3 nucleotides are TGTGCCAGCAGTACGGCAGGGGAGTGGCAGCCCCAGCATTTT. This rearrangement joins TRBV28 to TRBJ1-5; D is perhaps TRBD1 (6 bases). This CDR3 has 14 amino acids. Germline V gene sequence: CDR1 MDHEN, CDR2 SYDVKM. V lost 5 bases and J 7 bases, leaving 15 bases between the germline ends.

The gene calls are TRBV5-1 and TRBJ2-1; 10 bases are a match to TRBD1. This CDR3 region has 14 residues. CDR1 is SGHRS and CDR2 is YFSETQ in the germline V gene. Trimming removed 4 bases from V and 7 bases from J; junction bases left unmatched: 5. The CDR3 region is CASSRDRGVNEQFF. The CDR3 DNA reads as TGCGCCAGCAGCAGGGACAGGGGTGTAAATGAGCAGTTCTTC.

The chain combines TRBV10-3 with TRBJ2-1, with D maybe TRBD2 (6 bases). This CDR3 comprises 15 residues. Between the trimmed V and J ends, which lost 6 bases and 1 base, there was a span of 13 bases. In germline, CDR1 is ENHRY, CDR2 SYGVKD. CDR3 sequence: CAIREGTPSYNEQFF. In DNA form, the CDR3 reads TGTGCCATCAGGGAGGGGACTCCATCCTACAATGAGCAGTTCTTC.

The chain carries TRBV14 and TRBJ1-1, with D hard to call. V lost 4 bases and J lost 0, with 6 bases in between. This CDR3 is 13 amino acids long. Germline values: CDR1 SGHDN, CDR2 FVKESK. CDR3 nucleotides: TGTGCCAGCAGCCCGCAGATGAACACTGAAGCTTTCTTT. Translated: CASSPQMNTEAFF.

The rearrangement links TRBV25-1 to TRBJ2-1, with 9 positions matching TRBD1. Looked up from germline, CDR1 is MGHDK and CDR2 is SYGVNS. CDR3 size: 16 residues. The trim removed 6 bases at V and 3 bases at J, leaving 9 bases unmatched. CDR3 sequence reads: CASSGGGDRVYNEQFF. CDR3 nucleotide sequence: TGTGCCAGCAGCGGAGGGGGGGACAGGGTCTACAATGAGCAGTTCTTC. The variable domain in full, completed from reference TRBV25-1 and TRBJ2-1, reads EADIYQTPRYLVIGTGKKITLECSQTMGHDKMYWYQQDPGMELHLIHYSYGVNSTEKGDLSSESTVSRIRTEHFPLTLESARPSHTSQYLCASSGGGDRVYNEQFFGPGTRLTVL.

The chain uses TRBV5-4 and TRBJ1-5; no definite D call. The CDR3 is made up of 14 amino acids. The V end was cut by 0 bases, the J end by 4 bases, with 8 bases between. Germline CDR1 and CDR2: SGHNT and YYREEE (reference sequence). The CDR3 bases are TGTGCCAGCAGCTTGGCCGGCGGTAATCAGCCCCAGCATTTT. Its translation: CASSLAGGNQPQHF. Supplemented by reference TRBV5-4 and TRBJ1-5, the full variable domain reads ETGVTQSPTHLIKTRGQQVTLRCSSQSGHNTVSWYQQALGQGPQFIFQYYREEENGRGNFPPRFSGLQFPNYSSELNVNALELDDSALYLCASSLAGGNQPQHFGDGTRLSIL.

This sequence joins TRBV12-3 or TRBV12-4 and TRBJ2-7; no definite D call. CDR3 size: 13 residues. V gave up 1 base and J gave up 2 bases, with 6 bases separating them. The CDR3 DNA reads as TGTGCCAGCAGTTTAGAACAACCCTACGAGCAGTACTTC. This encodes CASSLEQPYEQYF.

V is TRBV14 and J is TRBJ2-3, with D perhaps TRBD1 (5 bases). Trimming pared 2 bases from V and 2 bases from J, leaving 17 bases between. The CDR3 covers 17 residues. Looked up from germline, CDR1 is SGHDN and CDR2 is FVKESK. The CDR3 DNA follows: TGTGCCAGCAGCCAATACCTTCGACCACAGGACACAGATACGCAGTATTTT. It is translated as CASSQYLRPQDTDTQYF.

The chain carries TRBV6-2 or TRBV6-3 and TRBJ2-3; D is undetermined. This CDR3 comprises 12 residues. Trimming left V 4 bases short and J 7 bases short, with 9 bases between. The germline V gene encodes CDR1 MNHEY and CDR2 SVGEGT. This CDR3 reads CASSSFANTQYF. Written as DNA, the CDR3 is TGTGCCAGCAGTTCCTTCGCTAATACGCAGTATTTT.

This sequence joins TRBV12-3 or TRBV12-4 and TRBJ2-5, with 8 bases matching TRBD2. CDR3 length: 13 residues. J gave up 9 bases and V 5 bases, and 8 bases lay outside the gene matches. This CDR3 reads CASSPGLVQAQYF. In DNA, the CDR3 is TGTGCCAGCAGTCCGGGACTAGTCCAGGCCCAGTACTTC.

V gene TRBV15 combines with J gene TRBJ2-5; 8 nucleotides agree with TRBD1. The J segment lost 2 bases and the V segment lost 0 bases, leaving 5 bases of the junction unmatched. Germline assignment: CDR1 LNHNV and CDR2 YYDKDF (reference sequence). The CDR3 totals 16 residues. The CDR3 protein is CATSRDRQGAQETQYF. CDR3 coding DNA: TGTGCCACCAGCAGAGATCGGCAGGGGGCACAAGAGACCCAGTACTTC. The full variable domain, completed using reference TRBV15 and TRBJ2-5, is DAMVIQNPRYQVTQFGKPVTLSCSQTLNHNVMYWYQQKSSQAPKLLFHYYDKDFNNEADTPDNFQSRRPNTSFCFLDIRSPGLGDTAMYLCATSRDRQGAQETQYFGPGTRLLVL.